Listed below are T cell receptor beta chains from one sample, sequenced in a study of T cell responses to AZD1222 COVID-19 vaccine. Using immunoSEQ multiplex PCR, the repertoire was profiled, and TCRdb retains in-frame clones only, with some absent. This table has about 90,000 clones, 88% appearing once. Specimen: peripheral blood, collected on day 0 of AZD1222 vaccination. The receptors here all came from an adult in good health. CDR3s include the opening cysteine and the closing phenylalanine or tryptophan. D genes are given only for firm matches. Part of the rows lack a size; the others show once, few, many or a class for expanded clones.

J: TRBJ2-7; D: .; size: once; V: TRBV11-2; CDR3: CASSLGISYEQYF; DNA: TGTGCCAGCAGCTTGGGCATCTCCTACGAGCAGTACTTC
J: TRBJ2-1; D: TRBD2; size: .; V: TRBV28; CDR3: CASSPAGGSSYNEQFF; DNA: TGTGCCAGCAGTCCCGCAGGCGGGAGCTCCTACAATGAGCAGTTCTTC
J: TRBJ1-5; D: .; size: .; V: TRBV4-3; CDR3: CASSLEDRADQPQHF; DNA: TGCGCCAGCAGCCTTGAGGACAGAGCGGATCAGCCCCAGCATTTT
J: TRBJ1-1; D: .; size: .; V: TRBV5-1; CDR3: CASSLTGLDVGAFF; DNA: TGCGCCAGCAGCTTGACCGGCCTCGACGTCGGAGCTTTCTTT
J: TRBJ2-7; D: .; size: .; V: TRBV20-1; CDR3: CSASTPQGRYEQYF; DNA: TGCAGTGCCAGTACTCCACAGGGAAGGTACGAGCAGTACTTC
J: TRBJ1-5; D: TRBD1; size: .; V: TRBV28; CDR3: CASSPGTGPGRQPQHF; DNA: TGTGCCAGCAGTCCCGGGACAGGGCCGGGACGGCAGCCCCAGCATTTT
J: TRBJ2-1; D: TRBD2; size: .; V: TRBV29-1; CDR3: CSALTSGSPGGFF; DNA: TGCAGCGCCCTGACTAGCGGGAGCCCCGGGGGGTTCTTC
J: TRBJ1-5; D: .; size: .; V: TRBV6-6; CDR3: CASSGQRNQPQHF; DNA: TGTGCCAGCAGTGGACAGCGCAATCAGCCCCAGCATTTT
J: TRBJ2-3; D: TRBD2; size: .; V: TRBV7-2; CDR3: CASSLADSWEGVTDTQYF; DNA: TGTGCCAGCAGCTTAGCGGATTCGTGGGAGGGCGTAACAGATACGCAGTATTTT
J: TRBJ2-1; D: .; size: .; V: TRBV6-5; CDR3: CASIGQGRRNEQFF; DNA: TGTGCCAGCATCGGGCAGGGGCGAAGGAATGAGCAGTTCTTC
J: TRBJ2-5; D: .; size: .; V: TRBV27; CDR3: CASSFSTTVETQYF; DNA: TGTGCCAGCAGTTTCTCGACCACGGTGGAGACCCAGTACTTC
J: TRBJ1-4; D: .; size: .; V: TRBV19; CDR3: CASRREAANEKLFF; DNA: TGTGCCAGTAGGAGAGAGGCGGCTAATGAAAAACTGTTTTTT
J: TRBJ2-5; D: .; size: .; V: TRBV5-1; CDR3: CASSPTTGRETQYF; DNA: TGCGCCAGCAGCCCTACGACAGGGAGGGAGACCCAGTACTTC
J: TRBJ1-6; D: .; size: .; V: TRBV7-9; CDR3: CASSLGHKDSPLHF; DNA: TGTGCCAGCAGCTTGGGACATAAGGATTCACCCCTCCACTTT
J: TRBJ2-4; D: TRBD1; size: .; V: TRBV6-6; CDR3: CASSSGTVGNIQYF; DNA: TGTGCCAGCAGCTCTGGGACAGTTGGTAACATTCAGTACTTC
J: TRBJ2-1; D: .; size: once; V: TRBV19; CDR3: CASSISLVNEQFF; DNA: TGTGCCAGTAGTATTAGTCTAGTCAATGAGCAGTTCTTC
J: TRBJ1-2; D: .; size: .; V: TRBV5-4; CDR3: CASSLAGSGDGYTF; DNA: TGTGCCAGCAGCTTGGCCGGGAGCGGAGATGGCTACACCTTC
J: TRBJ1-1; D: .; size: .; V: TRBV9; CDR3: CASSVAYQAGTEAFF; DNA: TGTGCCAGCAGCGTAGCTTACCAGGCGGGTACTGAAGCTTTCTTT
J: TRBJ2-1; D: TRBD2; size: once; V: TRBV9; CDR3: CASSALRTSIYEQFF; DNA: TGTGCCAGCAGCGCCCTCAGGACTAGTATCTATGAGCAGTTCTTC
J: TRBJ2-7; D: .; size: .; V: TRBV6-1; CDR3: CASSEQGLGVYEQYF; DNA: TGTGCCAGCAGTGAACAGGGTTTGGGGGTGTACGAGCAGTACTTC
J: TRBJ2-1; D: TRBD2; size: .; V: TRBV10-2; CDR3: CATYPWEGSGNEQFF; DNA: TGCGCCACCTATCCTTGGGAGGGCTCGGGGAATGAGCAGTTCTTC
J: TRBJ2-7; D: .; size: .; V: TRBV7-8; CDR3: CASSLELNSYEQYF; DNA: TGTGCCAGCAGCTTAGAACTAAACTCCTACGAGCAGTACTTC
J: TRBJ1-6; D: .; size: .; V: TRBV19; CDR3: CASSIGAIYPSPLHF; DNA: TGTGCCAGTAGTATCGGCGCCATTTATCCATCACCCCTCCACTTT
J: TRBJ1-2; D: .; size: once; V: TRBV6-2/TRBV6-3; CDR3: CASSSGPYYGYTF; DNA: TGTGCCAGCAGTTCGGGACCCTACTATGGCTACACCTTC
J: TRBJ2-7; D: TRBD2; size: .; V: TRBV10-1; CDR3: CASSETGGSYEQYF; DNA: TGCGCCAGCAGTGAGACGGGAGGGTCCTACGAGCAGTACTTC
J: TRBJ2-3; D: TRBD2; size: .; V: TRBV2; CDR3: CASSGRGGTDTQYF; DNA: TGTGCCAGCAGTGGGCGCGGGGGTACAGATACGCAGTATTTT
J: TRBJ2-7; D: TRBD2; size: .; V: TRBV28; CDR3: CASSTRLAQPYEQYF; DNA: TGTGCCAGCAGCACCCGACTAGCTCAACCCTACGAGCAGTACTTC
J: TRBJ1-2; D: .; size: .; V: TRBV24-1; CDR3: CATSGGYSYGYTF; DNA: TGTGCCACCAGTGGTGGGTATAGCTATGGCTACACCTTC
J: TRBJ2-1; D: TRBD1; size: .; V: TRBV3-1/TRBV3-2; CDR3: CASSQGLGQGTDNEQFF; DNA: TGTGCCAGCAGCCAAGGACTAGGACAGGGTACCGACAATGAGCAGTTCTTC
J: TRBJ2-1; D: TRBD2; size: .; V: TRBV6-6; CDR3: CASSPPPFSGGSYNEQFF; DNA: TGTGCCAGCAGTCCGCCACCCTTTAGCGGGGGCTCCTACAATGAGCAGTTCTTC
J: TRBJ1-5; D: .; size: .; V: TRBV28; CDR3: CASIPPGRNGHQPQHF; DNA: TGTGCCAGCATTCCCCCTGGACGTAACGGCCATCAGCCCCAGCATTTT
J: TRBJ1-2; D: .; size: .; V: TRBV30; CDR3: CAWTVSKYYGYTF; DNA: TGTGCCTGGACGGTCTCGAAGTACTATGGCTACACCTTC
J: TRBJ2-7; D: .; size: .; V: TRBV5-1; CDR3: CASSESYEQYF; DNA: TGCGCCAGCAGCGAATCATACGAGCAGTACTTC
J: TRBJ1-2; D: .; size: once; V: TRBV5-1; CDR3: CASSLGTRGFHGYTF; DNA: TGCGCCAGCAGCTTGGGGACCAGAGGGTTTCATGGCTACACCTTC
J: TRBJ2-7; D: .; size: .; V: TRBV6-2/TRBV6-3; CDR3: CASSHAVEQYF; DNA: TGTGCCAGCAGTCACGCAGTTGAGCAGTACTTC
J: TRBJ2-3; D: .; size: .; V: TRBV4-1; CDR3: CASSLSDSRTDTQYF; DNA: TGCGCCAGCAGCCTGTCCGACTCGCGCACAGATACGCAGTATTTT
J: TRBJ2-5; D: TRBD2; size: .; V: TRBV11-2; CDR3: CASSGRLAGGQTQYF; DNA: TGTGCCAGCAGCGGCCGACTAGCGGGAGGGCAGACCCAGTACTTC
J: TRBJ1-1; D: .; size: .; V: TRBV6-5; CDR3: CASRTEGSNTEAFF; DNA: TGTGCCAGCAGGACCGAGGGTAGTAACACTGAAGCTTTCTTT
J: TRBJ1-1; D: .; size: .; V: TRBV12-5; CDR3: CASARVENTEAFF; DNA: TGTGCTAGTGCTCGGGTTGAGAACACTGAAGCTTTCTTT